A single sample is the source of the 17 T cell receptor beta chains below, sequenced in a study of T cell repertoires in cytomegalovirus infection. These receptors have no known antigen. TCRdb recomputed calls from the reads with MiXCR, one row per CDR3 protein. Of approximately 990,000 distinct CDR3 sequences in the sample, 31% were seen once. The specimen was cultured CD8+ T cells from PBMCs, collected from culture after CMV antigen stimulation. The source of these receptors is a human donor in good health (CMV status not recorded). Some clones in this sample may be carry-over from other donors' samples.

The V call is TRBV5-5, the J call TRBJ2-2, with TRBD1 identical over 12 bases. In germline, CDR1 is SGHKS, CDR2 YYEKEE (reference sequence). There are 20 residues in the CDR3. V dropped 4 bases and J dropped 6; count of bases not matched to a gene: 19. Here the CDR3 DNA reads TGTGCCAGCAGCATGACGTGGGCTCGGGACAGGGGGCTCAGTCCCGGGGAGCTGTTTTTT. It codes for CASSMTWARDRGLSPGELFF. Filled out from reference TRBV5-5 and TRBJ2-2, the complete variable domain reads DAGVTQSPTHLIKTRGQQVTLRCSPISGHKSVSWYQQVLGQGPQFIFQYYEKEERGRGNFPDRFSARQFPNYSSELNVNALLLGDSALYLCASSMTWARDRGLSPGELFFGEGSRLTVL.

This chain uses TRBV6-1 with TRBJ2-1, with 7 positions matching TRBD1. The germline gives CDR1 MNHNS, CDR2 SASEGT. J lost 0 bases, V lost 7 bases, and 9 bases had no gene match. The CDR3 totals 16 residues. The CDR3 region has the DNA TGTGCCAGCAAACCTACCTCAGGGGGCTCCTACAATGAGCAGTTCTTC. The encoded protein is CASKPTSGGSYNEQFF.

The rearrangement links TRBV7-2 to TRBJ2-2; possibly TRBD2 for D (7 bases). The germline gives CDR1 SGHTA, CDR2 FQGNSA. V was clipped by 3 bases and J by 3 bases, with 17 bases between them. The CDR3 spans 17 residues. The CDR3 sequence is CASSFFGGLRDTGELFF. The CDR3 coding sequence is TGTGCCAGCAGCTTTTTCGGGGGGCTAAGGGACACCGGGGAGCTGTTTTTT.

This clonotype was found a few times. The V call is TRBV7-6, the J call TRBJ2-3, with D perhaps TRBD1 (6 bases). The germline V and J ends were trimmed by 5 bases and 4 bases, with 10 bases remaining between them. The CDR3 runs 13 residues. Per germline, CDR1 SGHVS and CDR2 FNYEAQ. CDR3 DNA: TGTGCCAGCAGCGCCCACAGGGCAGATACGCAGTATTTT. This sequence encodes CASSAHRADTQYF.

This clonotype was recorded many times. The chain uses TRBV7-9 and TRBJ1-1; the D gene is possibly TRBD1 (5 bases). Trimming removed 7 bases from V and 3 bases from J, with 15 bases in between. This CDR3 is 14 amino acids long. CDR1 and CDR2 (germline): SEHNR, FQNEAQ (reference sequence). The CDR3 loop is CASTGDGRDTEAFF. The CDR3, as DNA: TGTGCCAGCACGGGGGATGGAAGGGACACTGAAGCTTTCTTT.

This clonotype was counted many times. V usage is TRBV7-8 and J usage is TRBJ2-3; the D gene is possibly TRBD2 (5 bases). V dropped 6 bases and J dropped 2 bases, with 15 bases sitting between them. Germline values: CDR1 SGHVS, CDR2 FQNEAQ. The CDR3 is made up of 15 amino acids. For the CDR3, the DNA is TGTGCCAGCAGAGCTCTGACGGGGAACACAGATACGCAGTATTTT. This gives the protein CASRALTGNTDTQYF. The whole variable domain, filled in from reference TRBV7-8 and TRBJ2-3, reads GAGVSQSPRYKVAKRGQDVALRCDPISGHVSLFWYQQALGQGPEFLTYFQNEAQLDKSGLPSDRFFAERPEGSVSTLKIQRTQQEDSAVYLCASRALTGNTDTQYFGPGTRLTVL.

The chain combines TRBV7-6 with TRBJ2-1, with a weak D call TRBD1 (6 bases). Trimming removed 1 base from V and 3 bases from J, with 16 bases in between. This CDR3 has 17 residues. Germline V gene data show CDR1 as SGHVS and CDR2 as FNYEAQ. CDR3 sequence (DNA): TGTGCCAGCAGCTTAGATGTCAATCAGGGGCACTACAATGAGCAGTTCTTC. Amino acids: CASSLDVNQGHYNEQFF.

This clonotype was counted a few times. The chain uses TRBV6-5 and TRBJ2-7; possibly TRBD1 for D (6 bases). Germline V gives CDR1 MNHEY, CDR2 SVGAGI. Trimming removed 0 bases from V and 5 bases from J, with 20 bases in between. This CDR3 contains 17 residues. The CDR3 coding sequence is TGTGCCAGCAGTTACTCGTTTTCCCCCAGGGGATACCACGAGCAGTACTTC. Its translation is CASSYSFSPRGYHEQYF.

This clonotype was counted only a few times. The chain recombines TRBV19 with TRBJ1-1; D remains ambiguous. Germline CDR1 LNHDA, CDR2 SQIVND (reference sequence). Between the trimmed V and J ends, which lost 10 bases and 5 bases, there was a span of 14 bases. CDR3 length equals 12 residues. CDR3 residues: CATLSERTEAFF. The DNA of the CDR3 is TGTGCCACCCTATCTGAAAGGACTGAAGCTTTCTTT.

V usage is TRBV12-3 or TRBV12-4 and J usage is TRBJ2-1, with 9 bases fitting TRBD1. Trimming removed 6 bases from V and 6 bases from J; junction bases left unmatched: 9. The CDR3 extends over 15 amino acids. CDR3 sequence reads: CASSGDRAGVNEQFF. The CDR3 DNA follows: TGTGCCAGCAGCGGGGACAGGGCTGGCGTCAATGAGCAGTTCTTC.

This clonotype was observed at least ten times. The rearrangement uses TRBV7-8 and TRBJ1-5; TRBD1 might be the D (5 bases). The CDR3 covers 16 residues. V dropped 1 base and J dropped 6 bases, with 16 bases sitting between them. Germline V gene lookup returns CDR1 SGHVS and CDR2 FQNEAQ. The CDR3, as DNA: TGTGCCAGCAGCTTAGTAGTCGCAGGGCTGGGTCAGCCCCAGCATTTT. Translating gives CASSLVVAGLGQPQHF.

The genes are TRBV10-3 and TRBJ1-6, with D tentatively TRBD1 (5 bases). Trimming took 11 bases from V and 4 from J, leaving 15 bases between them. CDR3 length: 14 amino acids. Per germline, CDR1 ENHRY and CDR2 SYGVKD. CDR3 amino acids: CASRDSAYNSPLHF. CDR3 in DNA: TGTGCCTCCCGGGACTCGGCTTATAATTCACCCCTCCACTTT.

This clonotype occurred many times. The chain employs TRBV7-9 and TRBJ2-1, with D possibly TRBD1 on 6 matching bases. The CDR3 contains 18 residues. Trimming shortened V by 6 bases and J by 2 bases, and 23 bases separated the two germline ends. CDR1 and CDR2 (germline): SEHNR, FQNEAQ (reference sequence). The CDR3 nucleotides read TGTGCCAGCAGGATTGAAACAGGGTTTGAGGGGACCTACAATGAGCAGTTCTTC. This encodes CASRIETGFEGTYNEQFF.

This clonotype has a handful of counts. This chain links TRBV28 with TRBJ2-5, with TRBD1 matching over 9 bases. The V segment lost 4 bases and the J segment 5 bases; nucleotides outside the gene matches: 11. The length of the CDR3 is 16 residues. CDR1 is MDHEN and CDR2 is SYDVKM in the germline V gene. CDR3 DNA: TGTGCCAGCAGTTCCCCCAAACAGGGGGCGAGGGAGACCCAGTACTTC. The encoded protein is CASSSPKQGARETQYF.

Many counts were recorded for this clonotype. The J gene is TRBJ2-2, the V gene TRBV7-2, with D tentatively TRBD1 (6 bases). Germline lookup yields CDR1 SGHTA and CDR2 FQGNSA. The CDR3 has 15 amino acids. The germline V and J ends were trimmed by 1 base and 4 bases, with 10 bases remaining between them. The CDR3 reads CASSLEGTSTGELFF. CDR3 nucleotides: TGTGCCAGCAGCTTAGAAGGGACATCCACCGGGGAGCTGTTTTTT.

This clonotype was observed at least ten times. The DNA for the CDR3 is TGTGCCAGCAGTGAAGAGCGGGGGAGGGCAGATACGCAGTATTTT. Protein sequence: CASSEERGRADTQYF. The V gene is TRBV6-1, the J gene TRBJ2-3, with TRBD2 identical over 8 bases. The CDR3 runs to 15 residues. CDR1 MNHNS and CDR2 SASEGT come from the germline V gene. Trimming cost V 1 base and J 4 bases; bases outside gene matches: 4.

The J gene is TRBJ2-7, the V gene TRBV12-5; weak D call: TRBD1 (6 bases). CDR3 length: 13 residues. CDR1 and CDR2 (germline): LGHNT, FRNRAP. Trimming removed 6 bases at V and 6 bases at J, with 15 bases between. The CDR3 sequence is CASGPYRVGEQYF. Written as DNA, the CDR3 is TGTGCTAGTGGGCCCTACAGGGTCGGCGAGCAGTACTTC.